The 29 T cell receptor beta chains presented below share a single source sample, sequenced in a study of cytomegalovirus exposure and HLA in healthy donors. The PCR ran on 60 Vbeta and 13 Jbeta primers. Some clones are missing from TCRdb's copy, which holds only in-frame ones; the method was immunoSEQ multiplex PCR. The data contain 150,000 to 200,000 clones, roughly four fifths of them singletons. Sequencing was carried out using PBMCs. The receptors come from a man younger than 35 in good health and CMV-seronegative.

The CDR3 coding sequence is TGTGCCAGCAGTACGACAGGGTCGTGGCAGCCCCAGCATTTT. Its translation is CASSTTGSWQPQHF. The gene calls are TRBV28 and TRBJ1-5; 7 nucleotides match TRBD1. Trimming at V came to 5 bases and at J to 7 bases, leaving 8 bases not matched to a gene. Germline V gives CDR1 MDHEN, CDR2 SYDVKM. The CDR3 loop spans 14 amino acids.

This chain uses TRBV5-4 with TRBJ2-1; D ambiguous. The CDR3 is 16 residues long. CDR1 and CDR2 from the germline V gene are SGHNT and YYREEE (reference sequence). V was shortened by 3 bases and J by 0 bases, with 13 bases between the two germline ends. This CDR3 is CASSSAGGSSYNEQFF. In DNA form, the CDR3 reads TGTGCCAGCAGCTCCGCCGGCGGAAGCTCCTACAATGAGCAGTTCTTC.

This clone showed up just a few times. This sequence joins TRBV6-5 and TRBJ1-6; D uncertain. Trimming left V 7 bases short and J 7 bases short, with 11 bases between. Per germline, CDR1 MNHEY and CDR2 SVGAGI. The CDR3 loop spans 13 amino acids. The CDR3: CASTNGWNSPLHF. The CDR3 DNA sequence: TGTGCCAGCACCAACGGGTGGAATTCACCCCTCCACTTT.

The chain combines TRBV11-2 with TRBJ1-2, with TRBD1 as a possible D gene (5 bases). CDR3 length: 12 amino acids. Looked up from germline, CDR1 is SGHAT and CDR2 is FQNNGV. Trimming took off 10 bases at V and 4 bases at J, with 13 bases between the two ends. The CDR3 sequence: CATGEGSYGYTF. CDR3 nucleotide sequence: TGTGCCACCGGGGAGGGGAGCTATGGCTACACCTTC.

The rearrangement uses TRBV4-1 and TRBJ1-2; possible D gene TRBD1, 6 bases. The germline CDR1 and CDR2 sequences are MGHRA and YSYEKL. This CDR3 spans 14 amino acids. Between the trimmed V and J ends, which lost 7 bases and 7 bases, there was a span of 19 bases. The CDR3 DNA is TGCGCCAGCACCCCTCCGTTACAGGGAAGTGGCTACACCTTC. Its protein product is CASTPPLQGSGYTF.

The gene calls are TRBV14 and TRBJ2-7; D is perhaps TRBD2 (5 bases). This CDR3 comprises 16 residues. CDR1 is SGHDN and CDR2 is FVKESK in the germline V gene. The V and J ends lost 1 base and 2 bases respectively, with 15 bases between them. The CDR3 spells CASSQGWEGGPYEQYF. DNA for the CDR3: TGTGCCAGCAGCCAAGGGTGGGAAGGAGGCCCCTACGAGCAGTACTTC.

A word on this clone: The junction departs from germline at one end; a sequencing error may be responsible. This rearrangement joins TRBV7-9 to TRBJ1-5, with TRBD1 identical over 8 bases. The CDR3 contains 15 residues. Germline V CDR1 and CDR2: SEHNR, FQNEAQ (reference sequence). DNA of the CDR3: TGTTCCAGCAGCTTTGCCGGACAGGGAGGGCAGCCCCAGCATTTT. This codes for CSSSFAGQGGQPQHF.

The V call is TRBV27, the J call TRBJ1-4; TRBD1 is a possible D gene (5 bases). The CDR3 is 13 residues long. Per the germline V gene, CDR1 is MNHEY and CDR2 is SMNVEV (reference sequence). Trimming stripped 10 bases from V and 7 bases from J, with 16 bases between. The DNA for the CDR3 is TGTGCCACCCAGGCGGGGAGGGGTGAAAAACTGTTTTTT. It codes for CATQAGRGEKLFF.

The chain links TRBV29-1 to TRBJ2-5; D gene ambiguous. The J call may be incorrect, as the DNA end agrees better with TRBJ2-7. This CDR3 comprises 12 residues. Germline V lookup: CDR1 SQVTM, CDR2 ANQGSEA. The CDR3 protein is CSVGVSSYEQYF. CDR3 coding DNA: TGCAGCGTTGGAGTGAGCTCCTACGAGCAGTACTTC.

This rearrangement joins TRBV18 to TRBJ2-1, with 11 bases matching TRBD2. The CDR3 has 15 amino acids. J gave up 10 bases and V 1 base, and 6 bases lay outside the gene matches. Germline CDR1 reads KGHSH; CDR2 reads LQKENI. The CDR3 DNA reads TGTGCCAGCTCACCACAGGGACTAGCGGCGGTCGAGCAGTTCTTC. Its translation: CASSPQGLAAVEQFF.

V is TRBV5-1 and J is TRBJ1-3; tentative D call: TRBD1 (5 bases). The CDR3 consists of 15 residues. V was shortened by 4 bases and J by 0 bases, with 11 bases between the two germline ends. In germline, CDR1 is SGHRS, CDR2 YFSETQ. As DNA, the CDR3 is TGCGCCAGCAGCGCGGGACTTCTCTCTGGAAACACCATATATTTT. This sequence encodes CASSAGLLSGNTIYF.

The V call is TRBV19, the J call TRBJ2-1; 12 bases line up with TRBD2. With 9 bases clipped from V and 7 bases from J, the junction kept 7 bases outside the gene matches. The CDR3 totals 14 residues. In germline, CDR1 is LNHDA, CDR2 SQIVND (reference sequence). The CDR3 bases are TGTGCCAGCAGACTAGCGGGGGAAGTGAATGAGCAGTTCTTC. Residues: CASRLAGEVNEQFF. The entire variable domain, with the rest obtained from reference TRBV19 and TRBJ2-1, is as follows: DGGITQSPKYLFRKEGQNVTLSCEQNLNHDAMYWYRQDPGQGLRLIYYSQIVNDFQKGDIAEGYSVSREKKESFPLTVTSAQKNPTAFYLCASRLAGEVNEQFFGPGTRLTVL.

The chain has TRBV9 and TRBJ1-2; D is ambiguous. The V gene's germline CDR1 is SGDLS and CDR2 YYNGEE. The CDR3 length is 13 residues. Trimming cost V 3 bases and J 1 base, with 7 bases left between them. Here the CDR3 reads CASSAPSNYGYTF. CDR3 coding DNA: TGTGCCAGCAGCGCCCCTAGTAACTATGGCTACACCTTC.

The chain combines TRBV27 with TRBJ1-2, with D unresolved. This CDR3 has 13 residues. V lost 5 bases and J 4 bases, leaving 11 bases between the germline ends. Germline V CDR1 and CDR2: MNHEY, SMNVEV (reference sequence). CDR3 residues: CASSPRQSYGYTF. CDR3 coding DNA: TGTGCCAGCAGTCCCCGCCAGTCCTATGGCTACACCTTC.

V is TRBV7-2 and J is TRBJ2-1, with a tentative D call TRBD1 (5 bases). The CDR3 consists of 16 residues. From germline, CDR1 is SGHTA and CDR2 FQGNSA. V was shortened by 4 bases and J by 0 bases, with 13 bases between the two germline ends. This CDR3 is CASSSPTVFSYNEQFF. The CDR3 region has the DNA TGTGCCAGCAGCTCCCCGACAGTATTCTCCTACAATGAGCAGTTCTTC.

The genes are TRBV6-1 and TRBJ1-5, with D unclear. With 1 base removed from V and 2 bases from J, the gap between germline ends came to 3 bases. This CDR3 spans 13 amino acids. Germline-derived CDR1 and CDR2 are MNHNS and SASEGT. CDR3 sequence: CASSEGRNQPQHF. DNA of the CDR3: TGTGCCAGCAGTGAAGGGCGCAATCAGCCCCAGCATTTT.

V usage is TRBV7-5 and J usage is TRBJ2-5; whether TRBD2, the table's D call, matches the DNA was not checked. TRBV7-5 corresponds to a pseudogene. The CDR3 totals 15 residues. CDR3 nucleotide sequence: TGTGCCAGAAGCCCCCCACTAGCGGGGGAAGAGACCCAGTACTTC. Translated, it gives CARSPPLAGEETQYF.

The chain has TRBV6-1 and TRBJ1-2; no reliable D call. Trimming stripped 4 bases from V and 4 bases from J, with 16 bases between. The CDR3 contains 15 residues. The V gene's germline CDR1 is MNHNS and CDR2 SASEGT. In nucleotides, the CDR3 is TGTGCCAGCAGTGCGGCGGTGGAGAATCCCTATGGCTACACCTTC. It encodes CASSAAVENPYGYTF.

This chain links TRBV5-3 with TRBJ2-1, with TRBD2 identical over 10 bases. TRBV5-3 is annotated as an ORF whose role is uncertain. The CDR3 sequence is 19 residues long. With 0 bases clipped from V and 6 bases from J, the junction kept 15 bases outside the gene matches. In DNA, the CDR3 is TGTGCCAGAAGCTTGGAGGCTAGCGGGAGATCTTGTTTGTGCAATGAGCAGTTCTTC. As protein: CARSLEASGRSCLCNEQFF.

The chain uses TRBV9 and TRBJ2-2; maybe TRBD2 (5 bases). CDR3 length: 18 residues. Per the germline V gene, CDR1 is SGDLS and CDR2 is YYNGEE. V lost 3 bases and J lost 3, with 21 bases in between. Here the CDR3 reads CASSADPGLPADTGELFF. The CDR3 DNA is TGTGCCAGCAGCGCCGACCCCGGACTCCCGGCCGACACCGGGGAGCTGTTTTTT.

This clone was seen a handful of times. This chain connects TRBV30 to TRBJ1-3; tentative D call: TRBD1 (6 bases). CDR1 and CDR2 from the germline V gene are GTSNPN and SVGIG (reference sequence). This CDR3 comprises 16 residues. V gave up 0 bases and J gave up 7 bases, with 19 bases separating them. The CDR3 sequence is CAWSVPRWGGDNTIYF. For the CDR3, the DNA is TGTGCCTGGAGTGTACCTCGTTGGGGGGGCGATAACACCATATATTTT.

The chain carries TRBV27 and TRBJ1-6; D is ambiguous. This CDR3 is built from 14 residues. CDR1 and CDR2 (germline): MNHEY, SMNVEV (reference sequence). The germline V and J ends were trimmed by 5 bases and 7 bases, with 12 bases remaining between them. CDR3 bases: TGTGCCAGCAGTCTAACTTACCTAAATTCACCCCTCCACTTT. Translation gives CASSLTYLNSPLHF.

The count of this clone is one. This chain connects TRBV7-3 to TRBJ2-5; 10 nucleotides align to TRBD2. V was clipped by 5 bases and J by 1 base; unmatched bases: 1. Germline CDR1 SGHTA, CDR2 FQGTGA. The CDR3 loop spans 14 amino acids. The CDR3 loop is CASSLAGVQETQYF. CDR3 DNA: TGTGCCAGCAGCCTAGCGGGGGTCCAAGAGACCCAGTACTTC. The complete variable domain, with remaining parts taken from reference TRBV7-3 and TRBJ2-5, reads GAGVSQTPSNKVTEKGKYVELRCDPISGHTALYWYRQSLGQGPEFLIYFQGTGAADDSGLPNDRFFAVRPEGSVSTLKIQRTERGDSAVYLCASSLAGVQETQYFGPGTRLLVL.

This clone was detected a few times. The rearrangement links TRBV18 to TRBJ2-2, with TRBD1 matching 9 bases. The V segment lost 4 bases and the J segment 3 bases; nucleotides outside the gene matches: 6. Germline V gene lookup returns CDR1 KGHSH and CDR2 LQKENI. CDR3 length: 16 residues. The CDR3 DNA reads as TGTGCCAGCTCACGCGGGACAGGGAGAGACACCGGGGAGCTGTTTTTT. Its protein product is CASSRGTGRDTGELFF.

The rearrangement uses TRBV9 and TRBJ2-5; the match to TRBD1 covers 10 bases. The CDR3 loop spans 17 amino acids. V gave up 0 bases and J gave up 4 bases; unmatched junction bases: 9. Germline values: CDR1 SGDLS, CDR2 YYNGEE. The CDR3, as DNA: TGTGCCAGCAGCGTAGAGATCGGACAGGGGGAAGTAGAGACCCAGTACTTC. It encodes CASSVEIGQGEVETQYF.

The chain joins TRBV9 to TRBJ2-7; TRBD1 agrees at 7 bases. This CDR3 comprises 16 residues. The ends lost 2 bases at V and 4 bases at J; junction bases unmatched: 12. Germline CDR1 and CDR2: SGDLS and YYNGEE. In nucleotides, the CDR3 is TGTGCCAGCAGCGTCCAGGGGGACCAAATGGGGTACGAGCAGTACTTC. Residues: CASSVQGDQMGYEQYF.

The chain has TRBV19 and TRBJ1-1; D possibly corresponds to TRBD1 (5 bases). The CDR3 covers 13 residues. Trimming cost V 6 bases and J 5 bases, with 13 bases left between them. Looked up from germline, CDR1 is LNHDA and CDR2 is SQIVND (reference sequence). This chain's CDR3 is CASSRTGETEAFF. CDR3 DNA sequence: TGTGCCAGTAGCAGAACGGGGGAGACTGAAGCTTTCTTT.

The gene calls are TRBV9 and TRBJ2-7, with no clear D. This CDR3 has 16 residues. With 0 bases removed from V and 3 bases from J, the gap between germline ends came to 16 bases. Germline V lookup: CDR1 SGDLS, CDR2 YYNGEE. The CDR3 DNA reads as TGTGCCAGCAGCGTAGCATTGGCGCGGCCCGTCTACGAGCAGTACTTC. This encodes CASSVALARPVYEQYF. The full variable domain, in which reference TRBV9 and TRBJ2-7 provide the parts outside the CDR3, is DSGVTQTPKHLITATGQRVTLRCSPRSGDLSVYWYQQSLDQGLQFLIQYYNGEERAKGNILERFSAQQFPDLHSELNLSSLELGDSALYFCASSVALARPVYEQYFGPGTRLTVT.

The table lists this clone with a count of one. The chain has TRBV11-2 and TRBJ1-6, with 9 bases that match TRBD1. This CDR3 contains 18 residues. V lost 0 bases, J lost 5 bases, and 8 bases stayed unmatched. CDR1 and CDR2 from the germline V gene are SGHAT and FQNNGV. CDR3 residues: CASSLEDRGVIDNSPLHF. The DNA of the CDR3 is TGTGCCAGCAGCTTAGAGGACAGGGGAGTCATCGATAATTCACCCCTCCACTTT.